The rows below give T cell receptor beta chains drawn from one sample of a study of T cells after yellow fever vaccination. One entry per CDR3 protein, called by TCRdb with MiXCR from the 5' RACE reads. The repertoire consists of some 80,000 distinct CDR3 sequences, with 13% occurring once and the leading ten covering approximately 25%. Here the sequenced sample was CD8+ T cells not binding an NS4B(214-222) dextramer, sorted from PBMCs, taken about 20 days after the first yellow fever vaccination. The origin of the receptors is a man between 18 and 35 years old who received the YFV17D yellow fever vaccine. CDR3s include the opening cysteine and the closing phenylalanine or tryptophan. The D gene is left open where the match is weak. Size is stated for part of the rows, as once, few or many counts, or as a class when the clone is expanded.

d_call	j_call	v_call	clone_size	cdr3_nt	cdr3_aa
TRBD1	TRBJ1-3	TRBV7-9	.	TGTGCCAGCACCGCGACAGGGCCGGAAGGCCCGACCATATATTTT	CASTATGPEGPTIYF
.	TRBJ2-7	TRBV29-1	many	TGCAGCGTTGTCGGCGGATTGTACGAGCAGTACTTC	CSVVGGLYEQYF
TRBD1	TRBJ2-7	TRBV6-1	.	TGTGCCAGCAGTGAACAGGGGGTCTCCTACGAGCAGTACTTC	CASSEQGVSYEQYF
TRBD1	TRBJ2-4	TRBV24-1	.	TGTGCCACCAGTGATTTGGCCTTAGGGGGACAGGCGTCTGACATTCAGTACTTC	CATSDLALGGQASDIQYF
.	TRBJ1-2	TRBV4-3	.	TGCGCCAGCAGCCAAGATGGGGCATCTGGCTACACCTTC	CASSQDGASGYTF
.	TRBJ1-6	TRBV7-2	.	TGTGCCAGCAGCCCCGGGAGGGGAAAGCGGTCACCCCTCCACTTT	CASSPGRGKRSPLHF
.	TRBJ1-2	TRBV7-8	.	TGTGCCAGCAGCTTTTTTACTGGGGCAGGGGTCGGCTACACCTTC	CASSFFTGAGVGYTF
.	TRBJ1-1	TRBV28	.	TGTGCCAGCAGGTTTTGGACCGGAACTGAAGCTTTCTTT	CASRFWTGTEAFF
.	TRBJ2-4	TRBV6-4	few	TGTGCCAGCAGTGGGACAGTAGCCAAAAACATTCAGTACTTC	CASSGTVAKNIQYF
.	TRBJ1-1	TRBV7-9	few	TGTGCCAGCATCCAGGTGAACACTGAAGCTTTCTTT	CASIQVNTEAFF
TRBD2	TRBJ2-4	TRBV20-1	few	TGCAGTGCTACCAGAAGCGGGGGGGAAGGAAACATTCAGTACTTC	CSATRSGGEGNIQYF
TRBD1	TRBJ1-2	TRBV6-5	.	TGTGCCAGCAGTTACGTTTGGACAGGGGAGTCGGACTATGGCTACACCTTC	CASSYVWTGESDYGYTF
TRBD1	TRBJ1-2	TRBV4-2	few	TGTGCCAGCAGCCACGGGACAGGGGAAGACTATGGCTACACCTTC	CASSHGTGEDYGYTF
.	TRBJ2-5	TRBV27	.	TGTGCCAGCAGCCCTAGGGACGGTGAGACCCAGTACTTC	CASSPRDGETQYF
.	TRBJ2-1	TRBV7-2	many	TGTGCCAGCGAAGGGGACTCCTACAATGAGCAGTTCTTC	CASEGDSYNEQFF
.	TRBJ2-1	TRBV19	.	TGTGCCAGTAGTATAGGCGGTATCTCCTACAATGAGCAGTTCTTC	CASSIGGISYNEQFF
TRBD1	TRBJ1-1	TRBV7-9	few	TGTGCCAGCAGCTTAGGGGACAGTTTCACTGAAGCTTTCTTT	CASSLGDSFTEAFF
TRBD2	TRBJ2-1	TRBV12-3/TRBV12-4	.	TGTGCCAGCAGCCCTAGCGGGGCGCTTTACAATGAGCAGTTCTTC	CASSPSGALYNEQFF
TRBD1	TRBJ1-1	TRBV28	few	TGTGCCAGCAGTTCCCGGACAGGGGTACACACTGAAGCTTTCTTT	CASSSRTGVHTEAFF
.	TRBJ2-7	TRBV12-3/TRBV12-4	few	TGTGCCAGCAGCTATGGGGAATGGACTTCCGAGCAGTACTTC	CASSYGEWTSEQYF
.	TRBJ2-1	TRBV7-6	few	TGTGCCAGCAGCAAAACAGAAAGCCCCTACAATGAGCAGTTCTTC	CASSKTESPYNEQFF
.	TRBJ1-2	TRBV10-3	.	TGTGCCATCAGTGAAGGCGGCCAGAATTATGGCTACACCTTC	CAISEGGQNYGYTF
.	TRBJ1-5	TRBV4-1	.	TGCGCCAGCAGCCCCCGGACTGATAGCAATCAGCCCCAGCATTTT	CASSPRTDSNQPQHF
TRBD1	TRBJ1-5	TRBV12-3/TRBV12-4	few	TGTGCCAGCAGTCTTACAGGGGGCCGCAATCAGCCCCAGCATTTT	CASSLTGGRNQPQHF
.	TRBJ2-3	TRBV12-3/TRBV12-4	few	TGTGCCAGCAACATGGGCGGATTCACAGATACGCAGTATTTT	CASNMGGFTDTQYF
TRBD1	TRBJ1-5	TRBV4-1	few	TGCGCCAGCAGCCAGGACAGGGGTGATCAGCCCCAGCATTTT	CASSQDRGDQPQHF
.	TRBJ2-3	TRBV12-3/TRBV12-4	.	TGTGCCAGCATACAGAGGGGCAGGGGCACAGATACGCAGTATTTT	CASIQRGRGTDTQYF
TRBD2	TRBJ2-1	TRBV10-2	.	TGCGCCTGCGGGACTAGCTATGAGCAGTTCTTC	CACGTSYEQFF
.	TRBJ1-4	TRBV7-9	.	TGTGCCAGCAGCTTAGGGGGAGACGTTGAAAAACTGTTTTTT	CASSLGGDVEKLFF
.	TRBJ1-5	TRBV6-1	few	TGTGCCAGCAGTCCGGGCGCAGGGGAAAGAGGCAATCAGCCCCAGCATTTT	CASSPGAGERGNQPQHF
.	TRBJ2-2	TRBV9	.	TGTGCCAGCAGCGTAGTTCCGCAGTCGAACACCGGGGAGCTGTTTTTT	CASSVVPQSNTGELFF
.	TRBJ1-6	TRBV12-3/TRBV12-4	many	TGTGCCAGCAGTTTAACTTCTTGGGGACCCCTCCACTTT	CASSLTSWGPLHF
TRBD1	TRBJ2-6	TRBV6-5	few	TGTGCCAGCAGTTACTCCGGGACAGTCTCTGGGGCCAACGTCCTGACTTTC	CASSYSGTVSGANVLTF